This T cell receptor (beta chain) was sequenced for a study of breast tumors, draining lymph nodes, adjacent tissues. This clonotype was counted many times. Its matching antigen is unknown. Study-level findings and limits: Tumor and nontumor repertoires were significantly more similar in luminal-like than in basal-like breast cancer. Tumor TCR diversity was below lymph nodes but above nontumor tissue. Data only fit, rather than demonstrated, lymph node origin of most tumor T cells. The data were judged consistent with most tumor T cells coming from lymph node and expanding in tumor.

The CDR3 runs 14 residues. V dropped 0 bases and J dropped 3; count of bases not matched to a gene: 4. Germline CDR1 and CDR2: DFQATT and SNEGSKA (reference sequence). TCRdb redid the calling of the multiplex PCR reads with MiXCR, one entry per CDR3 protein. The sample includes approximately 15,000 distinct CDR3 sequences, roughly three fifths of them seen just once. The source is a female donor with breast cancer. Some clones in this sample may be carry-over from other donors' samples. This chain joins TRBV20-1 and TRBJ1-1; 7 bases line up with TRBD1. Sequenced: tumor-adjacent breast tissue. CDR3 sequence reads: CSARDQGVDTEAFF. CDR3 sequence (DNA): TGCAGTGCTAGAGATCAGGGGGTGGACACTGAAGCTTTCTTT.